This T cell receptor beta chain was sequenced during a study of OX40 agonist ivuxolimab in advanced cancers. The J segment lost 3 bases and the V segment lost 3 bases, leaving 9 bases of the junction unmatched. Germline V gene data show CDR1 as GTSNPN and CDR2 as SVGIG (reference sequence). The CDR3 covers 17 residues. Only in-frame clones appear in the TCRdb table, and some are missing; sequencing was by immunoSEQ multiplex PCR. The table lists roughly 93,000 clones, around 90% of them singletons, with under 2% in the top ten. This material consisted of CD4+ or CD8+ T cells sorted from blood, taken in a trial of the OX40 agonist ivuxolimab. The sequence was obtained from an adult with an advanced solid tumor such as melanoma, head and neck, liver or kidney cancer. The rearrangement joins TRBV30 to TRBJ2-3; TRBD2 matches 13 bases. CDR3 nucleotide sequence: TGTGCCTGGAGGAGAGGACTAGCGGGAGTAGGTACAGATACGCAGTATTTT. The encoded protein is CAWRRGLAGVGTDTQYF.